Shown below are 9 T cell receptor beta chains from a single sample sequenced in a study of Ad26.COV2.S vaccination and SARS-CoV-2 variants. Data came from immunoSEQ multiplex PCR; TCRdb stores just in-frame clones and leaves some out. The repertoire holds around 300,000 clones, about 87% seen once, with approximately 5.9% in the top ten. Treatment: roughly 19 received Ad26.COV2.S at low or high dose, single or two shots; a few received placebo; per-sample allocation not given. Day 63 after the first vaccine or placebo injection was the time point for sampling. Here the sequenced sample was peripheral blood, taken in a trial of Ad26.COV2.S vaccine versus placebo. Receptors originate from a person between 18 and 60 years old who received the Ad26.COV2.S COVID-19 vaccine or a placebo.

CDR3 residues: CASSLSGNTIYF. DNA for the CDR3: TGTGCCAGCAGCCTCTCTGGAAACACCATATATTTT. This chain connects TRBV7-2 to TRBJ1-3; D is uncertain. V lost 5 bases, J lost 0 bases, and 2 bases lay in between. Germline loops: CDR1 SGHTA, CDR2 FQGNSA. The CDR3 length is 12 residues.

The CDR3 reads CASSLSNRPDTEAFF. CDR3 nucleotides: TGTGCCAGCAGCTTAAGCAACCGACCAGACACTGAAGCTTTCTTT. The genes are TRBV7-9 and TRBJ1-1, with no clear D. CDR3 length: 15 residues. Trimming cost V 2 bases and J 3 bases, with 13 bases left between them. Germline V CDR1 and CDR2: SEHNR, FQNEAQ (reference sequence).

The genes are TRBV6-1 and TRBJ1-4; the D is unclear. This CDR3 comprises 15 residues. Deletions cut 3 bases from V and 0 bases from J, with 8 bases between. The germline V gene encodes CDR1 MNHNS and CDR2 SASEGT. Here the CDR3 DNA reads TGTGCCAGCAGTGATACAGATGCAACTAATGAAAAACTGTTTTTT. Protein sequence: CASSDTDATNEKLFF.

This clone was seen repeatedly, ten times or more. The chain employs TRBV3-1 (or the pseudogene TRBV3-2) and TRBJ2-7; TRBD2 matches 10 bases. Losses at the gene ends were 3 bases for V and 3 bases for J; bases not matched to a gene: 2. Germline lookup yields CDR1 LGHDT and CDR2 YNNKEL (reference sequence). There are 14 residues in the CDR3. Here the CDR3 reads CASSHTSGNYEQYF. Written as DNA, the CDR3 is TGTGCCAGCAGCCATACTAGCGGGAACTACGAGCAGTACTTC.

CDR3 sequence: CASSGRDREPTGANVLTF. In nucleotides, the CDR3 is TGTGCCAGCAGCGGCCGGGACAGGGAACCCACTGGGGCCAACGTCCTGACTTTC. The chain joins TRBV7-8 to TRBJ2-6; 9 bases align to TRBD1. The V gene's germline CDR1 is SGHVS and CDR2 FQNEAQ. Trimming at V came to 5 bases and at J to 2 bases, leaving 10 bases not matched to a gene. The CDR3 is 18 residues long.

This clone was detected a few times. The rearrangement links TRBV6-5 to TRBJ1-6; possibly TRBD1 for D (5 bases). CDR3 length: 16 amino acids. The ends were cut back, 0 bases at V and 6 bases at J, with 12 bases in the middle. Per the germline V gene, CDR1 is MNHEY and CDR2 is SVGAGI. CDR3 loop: CASSYSFWGTNSPLHF. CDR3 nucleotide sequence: TGTGCCAGCAGTTACTCCTTCTGGGGCACTAATTCACCCCTCCACTTT.

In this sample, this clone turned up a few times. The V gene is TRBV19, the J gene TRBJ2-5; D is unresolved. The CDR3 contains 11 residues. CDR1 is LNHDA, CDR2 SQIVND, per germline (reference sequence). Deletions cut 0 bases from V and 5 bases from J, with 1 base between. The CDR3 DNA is TGTGCCAGTAGTATAGAGGAGACCCAGTACTTC. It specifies CASSIEETQYF.

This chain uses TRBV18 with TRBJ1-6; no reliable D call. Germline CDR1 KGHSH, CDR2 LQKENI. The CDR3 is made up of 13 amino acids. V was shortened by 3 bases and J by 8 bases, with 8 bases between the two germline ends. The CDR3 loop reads CASSPLSDSPLHF. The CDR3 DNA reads TGTGCCAGCTCACCGCTCAGCGATTCACCCCTCCACTTT. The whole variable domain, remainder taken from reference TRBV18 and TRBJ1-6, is NAGVMQNPRHLVRRRGQEARLRCSPMKGHSHVYWYRQLPEEGLKFMVYLQKENIIDESGMPKERFSAEFPKEGPSILRIQQVVRGDSAAYFCASSPLSDSPLHFGNGTRLTVT.

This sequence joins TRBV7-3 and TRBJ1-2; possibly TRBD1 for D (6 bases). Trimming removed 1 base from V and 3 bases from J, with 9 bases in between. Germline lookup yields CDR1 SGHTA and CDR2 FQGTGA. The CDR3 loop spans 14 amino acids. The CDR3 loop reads CASSLKGGDYGYTF. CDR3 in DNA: TGTGCCAGCAGCTTAAAGGGGGGAGACTATGGCTACACCTTC.